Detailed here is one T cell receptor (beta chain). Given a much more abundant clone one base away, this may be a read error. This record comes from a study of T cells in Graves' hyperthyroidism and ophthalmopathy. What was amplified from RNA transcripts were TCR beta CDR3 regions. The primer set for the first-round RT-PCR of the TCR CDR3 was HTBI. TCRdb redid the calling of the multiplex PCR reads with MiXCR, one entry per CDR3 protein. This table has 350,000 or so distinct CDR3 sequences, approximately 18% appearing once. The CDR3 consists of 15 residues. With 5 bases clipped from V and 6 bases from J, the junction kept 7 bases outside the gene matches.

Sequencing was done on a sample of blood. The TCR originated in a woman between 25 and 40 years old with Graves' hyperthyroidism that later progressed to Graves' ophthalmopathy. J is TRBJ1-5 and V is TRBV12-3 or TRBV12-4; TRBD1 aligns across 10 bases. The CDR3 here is CASSMDRGAGQPQHF. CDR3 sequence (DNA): TGTGCCAGCAGTATGGACAGGGGGGCAGGTCAGCCCCAGCATTTT.